This paragraph reports one TCR beta chain. The data belong to a study of T cell responses to AZD1222 COVID-19 vaccine. Assay: immunoSEQ multiplex PCR; the TCRdb copy retains only in-frame clones and omits some. There are 150,000 to 200,000 clones in the sample; 85% to 95% occur only once, and 1.1% to 1.5% lies in the top ten. The V gene lost 6 bases and the J gene lost 4 bases, with 14 bases spanning the gap. The CDR3 totals 14 residues. Germline CDR1 is MRHNA and CDR2 is SNTAGT. J is TRBJ2-3 and V is TRBV6-4; TRBD2 is a possible D gene (5 bases). This material consisted of peripheral blood, taken on day 0 of AZD1222 vaccination. The sequence came from an adult in good health. The CDR3 protein is CASSPGGGADTQYF. The DNA for the CDR3 is TGTGCCAGCAGCCCCGGAGGTGGGGCAGATACGCAGTATTTT.